These 18 T cell receptor beta chains were all obtained from the same sample, sequenced in a study of blood T cell repertoires in COVID-19. The method was immunoSEQ multiplex PCR; TCRdb's version includes in-frame clones alone and lacks a portion of them. Among 350,000 to 400,000 clones listed, around 87% were seen once. The sequencing input was PBMCs or T cells enriched from blood (not recorded which). These receptor sequences come from a middle-aged man in a cohort exposed to, infected with or recovered from COVID-19 (not recorded which).

This chain links TRBV3-1 (or the pseudogene TRBV3-2) with TRBJ1-6; TRBD1 is a possible D gene (6 bases). The CDR3 spans 14 residues. CDR1 and CDR2 from the germline V gene are LGHDT and YNNKEL (reference sequence). Between the trimmed V and J ends, which lost 6 bases and 6 bases, there was a span of 12 bases. CDR3 DNA sequence: TGTGCCAGCAGGCTGTTGGGGGCTAATTCACCCCTCCACTTT. This translates into CASRLLGANSPLHF.

This clone was observed a single time. This chain joins TRBV29-1 and TRBJ2-1, with D unclear. The CDR3 extends over 11 amino acids. V shed 0 bases and J shed 7 bases, with 4 bases lying between them. CDR1 and CDR2 from the germline V gene are SQVTM and ANQGSEA. Here the CDR3 reads CSVEERNEQFF. In DNA, the CDR3 is TGCAGCGTTGAAGAGCGGAATGAGCAGTTCTTC.

The genes are TRBV11-2 and TRBJ2-7, with 10 bases fitting TRBD2. Germline CDR1 and CDR2: SGHAT and FQNNGV. The CDR3 runs to 16 residues. V lost 0 bases, J lost 2 bases, and 4 bases stayed unmatched. This chain's CDR3 is CASSLDIAGGAYEQYF. In DNA, the CDR3 is TGTGCCAGCAGCTTAGATATAGCGGGAGGAGCCTACGAGCAGTACTTC.

V gene TRBV11-2 combines with J gene TRBJ1-2, with TRBD1 identical over 11 bases. This CDR3 comprises 14 residues. Germline V gene data show CDR1 as SGHAT and CDR2 as FQNNGV. V shed 5 bases and J 5 bases; nucleotides not matched to a gene: 4. CDR3: CASSARDRGYGYTF. CDR3 DNA sequence: TGTGCCAGCAGCGCCCGGGACAGGGGGTATGGCTACACCTTC. The full variable domain, with the rest looked up from reference TRBV11-2 and TRBJ1-2, is EAGVAQSPRYKIIEKRQSVAFWCNPISGHATLYWYQQILGQGPKLLIQFQNNGVVDDSQLPKDRFSAERLKGVDSTLKIQPAKLEDSAVYLCASSARDRGYGYTFGSGTRLTVV.

This clone occurred a few times. The rearrangement links TRBV28 to TRBJ1-3; D is unclear. Germline V CDR1 and CDR2: MDHEN, SYDVKM. This CDR3 has 11 amino acids. Trimming shortened V by 7 bases and J by 7 bases, and 8 bases separated the two germline ends. The CDR3 DNA is TGTGCCAGCATTTCTTCCAACACCATATATTTT. Amino acid sequence: CASISSNTIYF.

This sequence joins TRBV15 and TRBJ1-1; D is perhaps TRBD1 (5 bases). The length of the CDR3 is 15 residues. The germline V gene encodes CDR1 LNHNV and CDR2 YYDKDF (reference sequence). V lost 1 base, J lost 5 bases, and 14 bases lay in between. CDR3 in amino acids: CATSRGGRMRTEAFF. Written as DNA, the CDR3 is TGTGCCACCAGCAGAGGGGGCCGGATGCGGACTGAAGCTTTCTTT.

The chain couples TRBV9 to TRBJ2-4, with 8 bases that match TRBD1. Germline V gene lookup returns CDR1 SGDLS and CDR2 YYNGEE. This CDR3 has 14 residues. J was trimmed by 7 bases and V by 0 bases; bases with no gene match: 3. The CDR3 reads CASSVGDRTNIQYF. CDR3 sequence (DNA): TGTGCCAGCAGCGTAGGGGACAGGACGAACATTCAGTACTTC.

The V and J genes are TRBV7-3 and TRBJ2-5; 9 bases fit TRBD1. Trimming took 3 bases from V and 4 from J; bases not matched to a gene: 3. CDR1 is SGHTA, CDR2 FQGTGA, per germline. This CDR3 spans 14 amino acids. The CDR3 spells CASSLDRGGETQYF. In DNA form, the CDR3 reads TGTGCCAGCAGCTTGGACAGGGGAGGAGAGACCCAGTACTTC.

This chain uses TRBV3-1 (or the pseudogene TRBV3-2) with TRBJ2-7; 7 nucleotides match TRBD2. Germline CDR1 LGHDT, CDR2 YNNKEL (reference sequence). This CDR3 spans 14 amino acids. J was trimmed by 9 bases and V by 3 bases; bases with no gene match: 11. Written as DNA, the CDR3 is TGTGCCAGCAGCCATCCCGACCCGCGCGGGGGGCAGTACTTC. It codes for CASSHPDPRGGQYF.

In the case of this clone: Sequence at one end of the junction differs from germline and may be a read error. This chain joins TRBV19 and TRBJ1-1; no clear D gene. CDR3 size: 13 residues. The germline V gene has CDR1 LNHDA and CDR2 SQIVND (reference sequence). The CDR3 here is CASSISVNTEAFF. CDR3 in DNA: TGTGCCAGCAGTATCTCAGTGAACACTGAAGCTTTCTTT.

The chain joins TRBV27 to TRBJ1-2, with 12 nucleotides matching TRBD1. The V gene end was trimmed by 1 base and the J gene end by 2 bases; junction bases not matched to a gene: 5. This CDR3 spans 17 amino acids. Germline V gene sequence: CDR1 MNHEY, CDR2 SMNVEV (reference sequence). The CDR3 reads CASSLFGTGGANYGYTF. As DNA, the CDR3 is TGTGCCAGCAGTTTATTTGGGACAGGGGGCGCCAACTATGGCTACACCTTC.

This sequence joins TRBV28 and TRBJ2-7; D gene ambiguous. This CDR3 comprises 12 residues. Germline CDR1 is MDHEN and CDR2 is SYDVKM. Trimming removed 4 bases at V and 3 bases at J, with 7 bases between. The CDR3 DNA reads as TGTGCCAGCAGTTCTCAGAACTACGAGCAGTACTTC. This sequence encodes CASSSQNYEQYF.

The chain combines TRBV29-1 with TRBJ2-3; D may be TRBD1 (5 bases). V was cut by 6 bases and J by 0 bases, with 16 bases left in between. CDR1 and CDR2 from the germline V gene are SQVTM and ANQGSEA. This CDR3 contains 15 residues. The CDR3 coding sequence is TGCAGCGTGCGGCCAAGTGGGGCTAGCACAGATACGCAGTATTTT. This codes for CSVRPSGASTDTQYF.

V usage is TRBV19 and J usage is TRBJ1-5, with D unresolved. The CDR3 is 16 residues long. CDR1 is LNHDA and CDR2 is SQIVND in the germline V gene (reference sequence). V gave up 6 bases and J gave up 7 bases, with 22 bases separating them. DNA of the CDR3: TGTGCCAGTAGCGGAGACGGACTAAGGCTCGGGCAGCCCCAGCATTTT. Protein: CASSGDGLRLGQPQHF.

V usage is TRBV15 and J usage is TRBJ1-1; TRBD1 might be the D (6 bases). Germline V lookup: CDR1 LNHNV, CDR2 YYDKDF (reference sequence). The CDR3 extends over 14 amino acids. V lost 1 base and J 1 base, leaving 7 bases between the germline ends. The CDR3 DNA is TGTGCCACCAGCAGAGCCAGGGGGAACACTGAAGCTTTCTTT. It specifies CATSRARGNTEAFF.

The chain recombines TRBV27 with TRBJ2-3; no reliable D call. CDR1 and CDR2 from the germline V gene are MNHEY and SMNVEV (reference sequence). The CDR3 contains 14 residues. Trimming took off 3 bases at V and 0 bases at J, with 7 bases between the two ends. CDR3 in DNA: TGTGCCAGCAGTTTGAGTGCTAGCACAGATACGCAGTATTTT. Its translation: CASSLSASTDTQYF.

This sequence joins TRBV6-2 or TRBV6-3 and TRBJ2-7, with a weak D call TRBD1 (6 bases). The CDR3 is 15 amino acids. The germline CDR1 and CDR2 sequences are MNHEY and SVGEGT. V was pared by 5 bases and J by 3 bases, with 17 bases between. DNA of the CDR3: TGTGCCAGCAGTGATCCAGCAGGGGCTAGCTACGAGCAGTACTTC. Translation: CASSDPAGASYEQYF.

The V gene is TRBV5-5, the J gene TRBJ2-5; 12 bases map to TRBD2. V lost 3 bases and J lost 2; bases outside the gene matches: 11. The CDR3 consists of 18 residues. Per the germline V gene, CDR1 is SGHKS and CDR2 is YYEKEE (reference sequence). The CDR3 DNA reads TGTGCCAGCAGCTACACCGACCTTGGACTAGCGGGGCAAGAGACCCAGTACTTC. This sequence encodes CASSYTDLGLAGQETQYF.